One and the same sample provided the 9 T cell receptor beta chains below, sequenced in a study of T cells in Graves' hyperthyroidism and ophthalmopathy (dated by TCRdb to between 2019 and 2020). Preparation of the library involved multiplex PCR. Sequenced on an Illumina HiSeq 2000. The TCR beta CDR3 regions were amplified from the RNA transcripts. A first-round RT-PCR of the TCR CDR3 used the HTBI primer set with the Qiagen OneStep RT-PCR kit. TCRdb reworked the public reads: Q25 trimming with fastp, MiXCR clone assembly, productive beta chains retained. Entries are consolidated by CDR3 protein sequence, retaining the most common genes and DNA. For this sample the table gives 450,000 to 700,000 distinct CDR3 sequences, of which roughly 46% were detected only once. Roughly 8.2% of the sample is taken by the ten largest. Input material: peripheral blood or thyroid tissue (not recorded which). The receptors derive from a woman between 18 and 29 years old with Graves' hyperthyroidism.

Here the CDR3 reads CASSLTPRETQYF. As DNA, the CDR3 is TGTGCCAGCAGTCTAACGCCCAGGGAGACCCAGTACTTC. This chain connects TRBV12-3 or TRBV12-4 to TRBJ2-5; no definite D call. Between the trimmed V and J ends, which lost 5 bases and 5 bases, there was a span of 12 bases. This CDR3 is 13 amino acids long.

Many counts were recorded for this clonotype. The chain has TRBV5-1 and TRBJ2-7; 8 nucleotides line up with TRBD1. The CDR3 has 14 residues. CDR1 and CDR2 from the germline V gene are SGHRS and YFSETQ. Trimming cost V 3 bases and J 2 bases; bases outside gene matches: 4. In DNA, the CDR3 is TGCGCCAGCAGCTACGGACAGGGAGCCTACGAGCAGTACTTC. Encoded protein: CASSYGQGAYEQYF.

This clonotype was seen at least ten times. The chain is built from TRBV24-1 and TRBJ2-2; 8 bases agree with TRBD2. The J segment lost 9 bases and the V segment lost 7 bases, leaving 18 bases of the junction unmatched. The CDR3 is 17 amino acids. The germline V gene encodes CDR1 KGHDR and CDR2 SFDVKD. The CDR3 spells CATSDEMGTSDRRELFF. CDR3 nucleotide sequence: TGTGCCACCAGCGACGAGATGGGGACTAGTGACCGCAGGGAGCTGTTTTTT.

The rearrangement uses TRBV18 and TRBJ1-1; weak D call: TRBD1 (6 bases). V was cut by 4 bases and J by 7 bases, with 10 bases left in between. The CDR3 contains 12 residues. Germline lookup yields CDR1 KGHSH and CDR2 LQKENI. The CDR3 region has the DNA TGTGCCAGCTCACACGACAGGAGTGAAGCTTTCTTT. It specifies CASSHDRSEAFF.

The chain is built from TRBV29-1 and TRBJ2-5; TRBD1 might be the D (5 bases). The CDR3 consists of 13 residues. V lost 5 bases and J 10 bases, leaving 20 bases between the germline ends. Germline CDR1 reads SQVTM; CDR2 reads ANQGSEA. The CDR3 sequence: CSVLTDLKWGQYF. The CDR3 bases are TGCAGCGTTCTGACAGACCTGAAGTGGGGCCAGTACTTC. Full variable domain (missing parts from reference TRBV29-1 and TRBJ2-5): SAVISQKPSRDICQRGTSLTIQCQVDSQVTMMFWYRQQPGQSLTLIATANQGSEATYESGFVIDKFPISRPNLTFSTLTVSNMSPEDSSIYLCSVLTDLKWGQYFGPGTRLLVL.

This clonotype has just one count. V gene TRBV7-9 combines with J gene TRBJ2-7, with TRBD1 matching 7 bases. The CDR3 has 14 residues. Germline trimming cut 5 bases from V and 7 bases from J; bases unmatched to any gene: 11. Germline V gene sequence: CDR1 SEHNR, CDR2 FQNEAQ (reference sequence). The CDR3 protein is CASSPRTGHNEQYF. The CDR3 region has the DNA TGTGCCAGCAGCCCGAGGACAGGTCATAATGAGCAGTACTTC.

The sample holds many counts of this clonotype. This chain links TRBV6-5 with TRBJ1-5, with D possibly being TRBD1 (5 bases). CDR3 length equals 13 residues. V dropped 5 bases and J dropped 5 bases, with 10 bases sitting between them. The germline gives CDR1 MNHEY, CDR2 SVGAGI. The CDR3: CASSGGAHQPQHF. The CDR3 DNA follows: TGTGCCAGCAGTGGAGGGGCCCATCAGCCCCAGCATTTT.

In its sample, this clonotype was seen a few times. The chain is built from TRBV19 and TRBJ1-5; D is unclear. With 5 bases removed from V and 0 bases from J, the gap between germline ends came to 14 bases. The CDR3 sequence is 16 residues long. Germline V gives CDR1 LNHDA, CDR2 SQIVND (reference sequence). The CDR3 protein is CASSAAGFYSNQPQHF. The DNA of the CDR3 is TGTGCCAGTAGTGCCGCCGGGTTCTATAGCAATCAGCCCCAGCATTTT.

This clonotype was observed at least ten times. The genes are TRBV19 and TRBJ1-1; tentatively, D is TRBD1 (5 bases). Germline values: CDR1 LNHDA, CDR2 SQIVND (reference sequence). The V gene lost 10 bases and the J gene lost 7 bases, with 13 bases spanning the gap. The CDR3 length is 11 residues. The CDR3 is CATDRPGEAFF. CDR3 nucleotides: TGTGCCACAGACAGACCCGGTGAAGCTTTCTTT.